The clone carrying this T cell receptor beta chain was observed at least ten times. Its antigen remains unidentified. Quantitative 5'-RACE with molecular barcodes was used to make the TCR beta libraries. TCRdb independently ran MiXCR on the 5' RACE reads; one entry per CDR3 protein. The sample comprises fewer than 80,000 distinct CDR3 sequences, roughly 5.2% of which are singletons, and 2.2% rests with the top ten. V gave up 3 bases and J gave up 5 bases, with 9 bases separating them. Germline CDR1 and CDR2: MNHEY and SMNVEV (reference sequence). This CDR3 region has 13 residues. The entry originates in a study of CD8 T cells in ankylosing spondylitis. Study-level results: Ankylosing spondylitis blood appeared to carry a characteristic TCR beta motif of roughly 8 highly homologous variants. Disease-linked clones were CD8+ and relatively rare in peripheral blood.

The V and J genes are TRBV27 and TRBJ2-3, with D perhaps matching TRBD1 or TRBD2 (5 bases each). Sequenced: blood, either unsorted or a sorted T cell fraction (not recorded which). This receptor was obtained from a male donor with ankylosing spondylitis or in good health (not recorded which). The CDR3 sequence is CASSFQGEDTQYF. CDR3 coding DNA: TGTGCCAGCAGTTTTCAGGGAGAAGATACGCAGTATTTT.